This TCR beta chain was sequenced in a study of cytomegalovirus exposure and HLA in healthy donors. Study as a whole: The study placed roughly four fifths of its 350 to 400 genotyped donors in the Caucasian-associated ancestry cluster.

Germline loops: CDR1 MDHEN, CDR2 SYDVKM. This CDR3 is 13 amino acids long. V lost 8 bases, J lost 5 bases, and 16 bases lay in between. For this clone: Its antigen remains unidentified.

Regarding the study as a whole: A few of the chains that were CMV-associated were confirmed in vitro to be specific for CMV antigens. Among TCR beta chains of equal frequency, HLA-associated ones were more clonally expanded in a later analysis.

Primers included in the PCR were 60 Vbeta and 13 Jbeta primers. Libraries were prepared by immunoSEQ multiplex PCR; TCRdb keeps only in-frame clonotypes and omits some of them. The sample gives roughly 110,000 clones, 75% to 85% of which show up once; around 3% is in the top ten. Sequencing used PBMCs. This clonotype originated in a woman under 30 in good health and CMV-seropositive. The V gene is TRBV28, the J gene TRBJ2-7; tentative D call: TRBD2 (6 bases). In DNA, the CDR3 is TGTGCCAGCTTACTCCCGGGAGACGACGAGCAGTACTTC. Protein product: CASLLPGDDEQYF.